This record concerns one TCR beta chain sequence. This entry comes from a study of molecular identifiers for immune sequencing clone quantification. Both previously described methods and listed TCR primers were employed to make bulk TCR libraries. TCRdb passed the PCR reads through MiXCR, listing each CDR3 protein once. The table records tens of thousands of distinct CDR3 sequences, roughly 23% of them present only once. The CDR3 totals 15 residues. Germline-derived CDR1 and CDR2 are LGHNA and YSLEER. The V and J ends lost 0 bases and 0 bases respectively, with 6 bases between them. The rearrangement links TRBV4-3 to TRBJ2-4; D not certain. The source is a human donor in good health. Some libraries in this study had Jurkat cell RNA spiked in. The sequenced sample was naive CD8+ T cells from blood, with Jurkat cell RNA spiked in. Indicated subset: FACS-sorted CD8+CD4-CCR7+CD45RA+ naive T cells. DNA for the CDR3: TGCGCCAGCAGCCAAGATTGGATAGCCAAAAACATTCAGTACTTC. Translation gives CASSQDWIAKNIQYF.